Following are 15 T cell receptor beta chains from one sample sequenced in a study of PD-1 blockade in mismatch repair-deficient tumors (dated by TCRdb to 2015 to 2018). The label giving this sample's time point can be read as: peripheral blood before pembrolizumab. Libraries were built with the immunoSEQ multiplex PCR assay. TCRdb holds this immuneACCESS table with in-frame rearrangements only. Some clones are missing; in checked studies, unresolved V genes explain under half, and the rest has no known cause. For this sample the table gives under 50,000 clones, of which 77% were detected only once. Of the sample, around 3.5% is held by the ten largest clones. The sample in question was PBMCs, obtained before pembrolizumab treatment. The receptors were gathered from an adult with mismatch repair-deficient cancer.

CDR3 DNA: TGTGCCAGCCTCGGCCCAATGGGGCCCGCTGAAGCTTTCTTT. Protein: CASLGPMGPAEAFF. The chain joins TRBV25-1 to TRBJ1-1; maybe TRBD1 (5 bases). CDR3 length: 14 amino acids. Trimming left V 8 bases short and J 6 bases short, with 19 bases between. CDR1 and CDR2 (germline): MGHDK, SYGVNS.

This rearrangement joins TRBV6-5 to TRBJ2-2; 12 bases are a match to TRBD2. From germline, CDR1 is MNHEY and CDR2 SVGAGI. This CDR3 is 14 amino acids long. J gave up 5 bases and V 6 bases, and 1 base lay outside the gene matches. CDR3 nucleotide sequence: TGTGCCAGCAGAGGACTAGCGGGAACCGGGGAGCTGTTTTTT. This encodes CASRGLAGTGELFF.

The J gene is TRBJ2-7, the V gene TRBV11-3; 11 bases are a match to TRBD2. The CDR3 contains 14 residues. V was pared by 5 bases and J by 6 bases, with 6 bases of the junction left unmatched. Looked up from germline, CDR1 is SGHNT and CDR2 is YENEEA. The CDR3 loop reads CASSKTSGTVEQYF. The CDR3, as DNA: TGTGCCAGCAGCAAGACTAGCGGGACTGTCGAGCAGTACTTC. Full variable domain (missing parts from reference TRBV11-3 and TRBJ2-7): EAGVVQSPRYKIIEKKQPVAFWCNPISGHNTLYWYLQNLGQGPELLIRYENEEAVDDSQLPKDRFSAERLKGVDSTLKIQPAELGDSAVYLCASSKTSGTVEQYFGPGTRLTVT.

This clone was picked up one time. The chain is built from TRBV27 and TRBJ2-2, with TRBD1 as a possible D gene (6 bases). V was clipped by 7 bases and J by 0 bases, with 15 bases between them. Germline V gives CDR1 MNHEY, CDR2 SMNVEV (reference sequence). The CDR3 totals 16 residues. The CDR3 protein is CASTASGTTNTGELFF. CDR3 nucleotides: TGTGCCAGCACTGCATCCGGGACAACGAACACCGGGGAGCTGTTTTTT.

The V and J genes are TRBV6-5 and TRBJ1-3; 7 bases map to TRBD1. Trimming removed 5 bases from V and 4 bases from J; junction bases left unmatched: 8. The germline V gene has CDR1 MNHEY and CDR2 SVGAGI. The CDR3 is 15 residues long. CDR3 nucleotides: TGTGCCAGCAGTACGGGACAGATAGGCGGAAACACCATATATTTT. Translation: CASSTGQIGGNTIYF.

V is TRBV5-1 and J is TRBJ1-2, with D possibly TRBD1 on 5 matching bases. V dropped 4 bases and J dropped 0 bases, with 13 bases sitting between them. This CDR3 region has 15 residues. Germline V gives CDR1 SGHRS, CDR2 YFSETQ. The CDR3 sequence: CASSVSGTANYGYTF. The DNA of the CDR3 is TGCGCCAGCAGCGTTTCCGGGACTGCTAACTATGGCTACACCTTC.

V usage is TRBV6-1 and J usage is TRBJ2-7; 9 nucleotides match TRBD1. This CDR3 has 15 residues. V was clipped by 10 bases and J by 4 bases; unmatched bases: 14. CDR1 is MNHNS and CDR2 is SASEGT in the germline V gene. The CDR3 DNA reads as TGTGCCACCGACCCCCCGGGACAGGGTATTTACGAGCAGTACTTC. This codes for CATDPPGQGIYEQYF.

The J gene is TRBJ1-3, the V gene TRBV5-1; D gene unclear. The CDR3 runs 16 residues. Trimming took 2 bases from V and 1 from J, leaving 13 bases between them. Germline CDR1 reads SGHRS; CDR2 reads YFSETQ. The chain's CDR3 is CASSLESGLSGNTIYF. CDR3 coding DNA: TGCGCCAGCAGCTTAGAGTCCGGGCTGTCTGGAAACACCATATATTTT.

This chain connects TRBV4-1 to TRBJ1-4; TRBD1 might be the D (5 bases). This CDR3 contains 16 residues. From germline, CDR1 is MGHRA and CDR2 YSYEKL. V lost 3 bases and J 0 bases, leaving 11 bases between the germline ends. The CDR3 spells CASSQRQSTTNEKLFF. The CDR3, as DNA: TGCGCCAGCAGCCAGAGACAGTCGACAACTAATGAAAAACTGTTTTTT.

The chain is built from TRBV5-4 and TRBJ1-1, with D possibly being TRBD1 (5 bases). There are 15 residues in the CDR3. Germline V gene sequence: CDR1 SGHNT, CDR2 YYREEE (reference sequence). V dropped 4 bases and J dropped 1 base, with 14 bases sitting between them. CDR3: CASSPGPRENTEAFF. Written as DNA, the CDR3 is TGTGCCAGCAGCCCGGGGCCACGCGAGAACACTGAAGCTTTCTTT.

V is TRBV4-2 and J is TRBJ2-2; unclear D gene. Germline assignment: CDR1 LGHNA and CDR2 YNFKEQ. The CDR3 runs to 15 residues. V was pared by 1 base and J by 7 bases, with 13 bases between. The CDR3 here is CASSQGAAWGGELFF. CDR3 DNA sequence: TGTGCCAGCAGCCAAGGGGCCGCTTGGGGCGGGGAGCTGTTTTTT.

The chain combines TRBV5-8 with TRBJ2-5, with D perhaps given as TRBD1 or TRBD2 (5 bases each). Trimming left V 4 bases short and J 6 bases short, with 19 bases between. Looked up from germline, CDR1 is SGHTS and CDR2 is YDEGEE. The CDR3 contains 15 residues. Here the CDR3 reads CASSPRGAGMKTQYF. The CDR3 region has the DNA TGTGCCAGCAGCCCCCGGGGAGCAGGGATGAAGACCCAGTACTTC.

The chain employs TRBV11-1 and TRBJ2-5; perhaps TRBD1 as D (5 bases). The germline V gene encodes CDR1 SGHAT and CDR2 FQDESV (reference sequence). The CDR3 has 14 residues. V was cut by 3 bases and J by 4 bases, with 12 bases left in between. The CDR3 bases are TGTGCCAGCAGCTTGGGTCCAAGGGGAGAGACCCAGTACTTC. Protein: CASSLGPRGETQYF.

This clone has just a few counts. V gene TRBV7-9 combines with J gene TRBJ2-7; the D is unclear. CDR3 size: 14 residues. V lost 3 bases, J lost 6 bases, and 15 bases lay in between. Germline CDR1 SEHNR, CDR2 FQNEAQ (reference sequence). In DNA, the CDR3 is TGTGCCAGCAGCTTTTCCGGGCCTTCCAGCGAGCAGTACTTC. It encodes CASSFSGPSSEQYF.

The chain carries TRBV29-1 and TRBJ2-7, with TRBD1 matching over 9 bases. The CDR3 has 14 residues. The germline V gene encodes CDR1 SQVTM and CDR2 ANQGSEA. V was clipped by 5 bases and J by 0 bases; unmatched bases: 5. For the CDR3, the DNA is TGCAGCGTTTCCGGACAGGGGAGCTCCTACGAGCAGTACTTC. Translation: CSVSGQGSSYEQYF.